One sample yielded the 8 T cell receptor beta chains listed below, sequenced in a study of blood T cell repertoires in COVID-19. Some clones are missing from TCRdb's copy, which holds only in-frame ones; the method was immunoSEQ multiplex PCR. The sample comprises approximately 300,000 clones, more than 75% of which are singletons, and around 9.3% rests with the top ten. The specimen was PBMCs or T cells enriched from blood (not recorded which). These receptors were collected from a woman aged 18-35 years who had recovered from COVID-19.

CDR3 in DNA: TGTGCCAGCAGTTTATACGGGACTCCTAAGAACACCGGGGAGCTGTTTTTT. This encodes CASSLYGTPKNTGELFF. The J gene is TRBJ2-2, the V gene TRBV28, with a weak D call TRBD2 (6 bases). Germline values: CDR1 MDHEN, CDR2 SYDVKM. The CDR3 consists of 17 residues. Trimming stripped 1 base from V and 1 base from J, with 13 bases between.

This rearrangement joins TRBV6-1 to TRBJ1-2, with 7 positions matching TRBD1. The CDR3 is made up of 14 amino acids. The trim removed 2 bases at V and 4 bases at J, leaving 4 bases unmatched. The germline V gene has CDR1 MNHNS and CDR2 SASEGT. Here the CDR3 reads CASSEIDRAYGYTF. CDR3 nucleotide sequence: TGTGCCAGCAGTGAAATTGACAGGGCCTATGGCTACACCTTC.

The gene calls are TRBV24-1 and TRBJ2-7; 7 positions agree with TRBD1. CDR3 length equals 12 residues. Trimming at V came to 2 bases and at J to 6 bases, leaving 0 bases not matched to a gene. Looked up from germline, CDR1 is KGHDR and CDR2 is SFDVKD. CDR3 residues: CATSDYRGEQYF. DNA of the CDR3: TGTGCCACCAGTGATTACAGGGGCGAGCAGTACTTC.

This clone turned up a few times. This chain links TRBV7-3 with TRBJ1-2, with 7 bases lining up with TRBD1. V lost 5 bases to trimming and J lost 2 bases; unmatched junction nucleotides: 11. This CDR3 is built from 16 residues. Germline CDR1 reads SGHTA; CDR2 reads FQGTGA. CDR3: CASSLGRGMLNYGYTF. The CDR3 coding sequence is TGTGCCAGCAGCCTCGGCAGGGGGATGTTAAACTATGGCTACACCTTC.

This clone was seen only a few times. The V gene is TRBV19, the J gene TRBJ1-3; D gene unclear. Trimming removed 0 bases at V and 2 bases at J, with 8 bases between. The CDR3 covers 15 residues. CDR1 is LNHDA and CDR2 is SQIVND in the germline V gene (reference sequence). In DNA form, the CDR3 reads TGTGCCAGTAGTATAGACCCGGGAGCTGGAAACACCATATATTTT. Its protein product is CASSIDPGAGNTIYF. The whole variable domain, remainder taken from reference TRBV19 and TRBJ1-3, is DGGITQSPKYLFRKEGQNVTLSCEQNLNHDAMYWYRQDPGQGLRLIYYSQIVNDFQKGDIAEGYSVSREKKESFPLTVTSAQKNPTAFYLCASSIDPGAGNTIYFGEGSWLTVV.

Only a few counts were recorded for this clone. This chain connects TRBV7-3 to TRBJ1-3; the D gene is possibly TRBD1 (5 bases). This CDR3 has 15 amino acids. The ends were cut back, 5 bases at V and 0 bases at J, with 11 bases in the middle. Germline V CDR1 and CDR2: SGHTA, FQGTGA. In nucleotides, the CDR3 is TGTGCCAGCAGCATGGTCGGGGGCTCTGGAAACACCATATATTTT. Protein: CASSMVGGSGNTIYF.

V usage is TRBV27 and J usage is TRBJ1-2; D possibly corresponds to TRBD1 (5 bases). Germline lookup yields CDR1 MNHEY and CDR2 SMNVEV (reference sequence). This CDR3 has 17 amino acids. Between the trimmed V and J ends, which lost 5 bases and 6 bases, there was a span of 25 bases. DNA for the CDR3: TGTGCCAGCAGTCCAGAAGCTTTTCGGGGGGATTCGAATGGCTACACCTTC. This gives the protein CASSPEAFRGDSNGYTF.

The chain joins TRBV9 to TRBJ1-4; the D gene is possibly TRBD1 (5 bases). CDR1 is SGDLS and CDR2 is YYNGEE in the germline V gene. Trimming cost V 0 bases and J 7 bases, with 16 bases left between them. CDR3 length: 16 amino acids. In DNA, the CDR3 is TGTGCCAGCAGCGTAGGGGGACGGGGGTTCGGTGAAAAACTGTTTTTT. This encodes CASSVGGRGFGEKLFF.